This T cell receptor (beta chain) was recovered during a study of radiation and T cells in renal cell carcinoma. Background on the study: Nephrectomy followed 15 Gy stereotactic body radiation by 4 weeks. Study-level points and caveats: No pretreatment tumor biopsies were available for baseline clonotypes.

Time point here: blood 2 weeks post-SBRT. As for treatment: 15 Gy SBRT to primary tumor, nephrectomy 4 weeks later. The patient's renal cell carcinoma had clear cell pathology. Germline V gene lookup returns CDR1 KGHSH and CDR2 LQKENI. This CDR3 is built from 15 residues. The V and J ends lost 3 bases and 0 bases, in that order; junction bases with no gene match: 1. Method: immunoSEQ multiplex PCR; TCRdb's copy keeps in-frame clones and lacks some. The table lists roughly 150,000 clones, roughly 89% of them singletons. Worth noting for this clone: The target antigen is unknown. Other DNA sequences of this sample code for an identical CDR3.

The TCR was taken from a woman between 50 and 59 years old with renal cell carcinoma. Sequenced here: blood, sampled from a patient whose treatment included radiotherapy and nephrectomy. The rearrangement uses TRBV18 and TRBJ1-4; 7 bases agree with TRBD1. The CDR3 protein is CASSPGTATNEKLFF. For the CDR3, the DNA is TGTGCCAGCTCACCCGGGACAGCAACTAATGAAAAACTGTTTTTT.